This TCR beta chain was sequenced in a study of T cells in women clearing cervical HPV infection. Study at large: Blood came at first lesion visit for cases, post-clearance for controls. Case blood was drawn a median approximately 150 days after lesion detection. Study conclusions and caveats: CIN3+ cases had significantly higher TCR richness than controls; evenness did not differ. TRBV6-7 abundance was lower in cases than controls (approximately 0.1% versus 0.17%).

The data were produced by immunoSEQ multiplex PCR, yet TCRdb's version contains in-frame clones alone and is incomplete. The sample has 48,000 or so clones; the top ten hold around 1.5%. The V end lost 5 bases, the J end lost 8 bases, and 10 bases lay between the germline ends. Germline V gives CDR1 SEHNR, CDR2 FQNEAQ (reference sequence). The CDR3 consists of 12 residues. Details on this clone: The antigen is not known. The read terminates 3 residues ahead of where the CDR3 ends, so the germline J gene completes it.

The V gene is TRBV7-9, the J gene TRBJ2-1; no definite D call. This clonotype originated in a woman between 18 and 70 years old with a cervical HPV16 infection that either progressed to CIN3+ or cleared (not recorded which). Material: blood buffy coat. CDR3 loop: CASSVHLYEQFF. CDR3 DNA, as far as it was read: TGTGCCAGCAGCGTTCATTTGTATGAG.